This section outlines one TCR beta chain sequence together with its context. The entry originates in a study of cytomegalovirus exposure and HLA in healthy donors. The PCR used 60 Vbeta and 13 Jbeta primers. The method was immunoSEQ multiplex PCR; TCRdb's version includes in-frame clones alone and lacks a portion of them. This table lists about 54,000 clones. V lost 0 bases and J 3 bases, leaving 8 bases between the germline ends. Germline V gene sequence: CDR1 SGHDN, CDR2 FVKESK. CDR3 size: 14 residues. The source is a woman aged 40 to 50 in good health and CMV-seronegative. The chain combines TRBV14 with TRBJ1-1; D ambiguous. What was sequenced was PBMCs. The CDR3 DNA sequence: TGTGCCAGCAGCCAAGATCACGGGGACACTGAAGCTTTCTTT. Its protein product is CASSQDHGDTEAFF.